This T cell receptor (beta chain) was recorded in a study of human T cells and chemical hapten exposure. At the level of the study: Donors were sensitized with 2% DPC on the upper inner arm.

The CDR3 spans 15 residues. The V end was cut by 3 bases, the J end by 7 bases, with 16 bases between. Per the germline V gene, CDR1 is MNHNS and CDR2 is SASEGT. Time point: patch test 2, 6 weeks after DPC sensitization. As for treatment: therapeutic diphenylcyclopropenone sensitization with weekly scalp DPC. Phlebotomy was performed prior to application of every patch test. Individual cDNA molecules (in the library) carried attached unique molecular identifiers. TCRdb passed the RACE reads through MiXCR, listing each CDR3 protein once. The sample holds around 67,000 distinct CDR3 sequences; about 8.5% are singletons and the top ten take 3% to 4.5%.

The V call is TRBV6-1, the J call TRBJ1-5; D perhaps matches TRBD1 (6 bases). Material: whole blood, obtained in connection with sensitization to the hapten diphenylcyclopropenone (DPC). The TCR was taken from a woman aged 45-60 years with alopecia areata. Some clones in this sample may be carry-over from other donors' samples. The CDR3 spells CASSEGAGGEQPQHF. CDR3 coding DNA: TGTGCCAGCAGTGAGGGAGCGGGGGGCGAGCAGCCCCAGCATTTT.